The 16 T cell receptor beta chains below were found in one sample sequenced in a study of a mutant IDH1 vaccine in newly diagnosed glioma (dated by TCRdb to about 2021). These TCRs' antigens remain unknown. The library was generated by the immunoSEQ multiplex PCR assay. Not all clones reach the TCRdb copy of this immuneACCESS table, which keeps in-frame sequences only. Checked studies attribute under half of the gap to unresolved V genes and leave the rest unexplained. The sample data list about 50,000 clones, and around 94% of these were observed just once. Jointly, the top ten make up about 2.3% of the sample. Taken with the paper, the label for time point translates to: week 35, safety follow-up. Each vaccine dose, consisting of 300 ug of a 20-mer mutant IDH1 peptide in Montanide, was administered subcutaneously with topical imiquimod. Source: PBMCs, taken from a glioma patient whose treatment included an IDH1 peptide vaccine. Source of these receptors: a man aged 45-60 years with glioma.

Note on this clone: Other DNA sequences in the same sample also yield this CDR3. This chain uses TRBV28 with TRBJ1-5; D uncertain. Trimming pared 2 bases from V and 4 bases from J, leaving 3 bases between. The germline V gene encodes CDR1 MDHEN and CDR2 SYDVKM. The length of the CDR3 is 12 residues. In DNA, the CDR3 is TGTGCCAGCAGTTTACTAAATCAGCCCCAGCATTTT. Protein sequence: CASSLLNQPQHF.

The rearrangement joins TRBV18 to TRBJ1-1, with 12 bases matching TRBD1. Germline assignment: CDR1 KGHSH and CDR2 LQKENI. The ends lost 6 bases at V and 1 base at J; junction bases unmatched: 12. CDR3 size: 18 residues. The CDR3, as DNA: TGTGCCAGCTCGCGATACCGGGACAGGGGGCGCGGGAACACTGAAGCTTTCTTT. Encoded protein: CASSRYRDRGRGNTEAFF.

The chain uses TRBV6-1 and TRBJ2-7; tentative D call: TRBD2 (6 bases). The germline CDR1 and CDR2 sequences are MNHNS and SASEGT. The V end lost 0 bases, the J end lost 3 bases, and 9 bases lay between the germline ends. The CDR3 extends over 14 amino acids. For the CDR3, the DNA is TGTGCCAGCAGTGAAGCGGAGGGCGACTACGAGCAGTACTTC. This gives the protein CASSEAEGDYEQYF.

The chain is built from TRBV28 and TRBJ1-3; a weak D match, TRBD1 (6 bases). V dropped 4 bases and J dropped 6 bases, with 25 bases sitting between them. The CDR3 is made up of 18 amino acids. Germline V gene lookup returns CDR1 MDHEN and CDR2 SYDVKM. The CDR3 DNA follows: TGTGCCAGCAGTTCTCCGGGACACGGACTCAATGGGGAAAACACCATATATTTT. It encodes CASSSPGHGLNGENTIYF.

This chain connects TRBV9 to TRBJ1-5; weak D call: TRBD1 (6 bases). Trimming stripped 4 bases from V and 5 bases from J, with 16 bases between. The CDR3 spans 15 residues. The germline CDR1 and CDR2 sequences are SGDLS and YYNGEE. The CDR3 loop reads CASSRTEGPYQPQHF. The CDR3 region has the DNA TGTGCCAGCAGCCGGACAGAAGGACCTTATCAGCCCCAGCATTTT. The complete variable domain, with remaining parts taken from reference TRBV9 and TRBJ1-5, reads DSGVTQTPKHLITATGQRVTLRCSPRSGDLSVYWYQQSLDQGLQFLIQYYNGEERAKGNILERFSAQQFPDLHSELNLSSLELGDSALYFCASSRTEGPYQPQHFGDGTRLSIL.

The CDR3 loop reads CASSLQAGVETQYF. The CDR3 nucleotides are TGTGCCAGCAGCTTACAAGCGGGAGTTGAGACCCAGTACTTC. The chain carries TRBV7-9 and TRBJ2-5, with 8 positions matching TRBD2. The CDR3 is 14 amino acids. Germline V gives CDR1 SEHNR, CDR2 FQNEAQ (reference sequence). The J segment lost 5 bases and the V segment lost 2 bases, leaving 4 bases of the junction unmatched.

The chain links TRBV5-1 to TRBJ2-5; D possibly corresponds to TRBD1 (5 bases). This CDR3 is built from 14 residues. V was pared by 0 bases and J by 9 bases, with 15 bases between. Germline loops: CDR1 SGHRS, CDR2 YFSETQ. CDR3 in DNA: TGCGCCAGCAGCTTGGCGACGGTAGAAGGGGCCCAGTACTTC. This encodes CASSLATVEGAQYF.

The CDR3, as DNA: TGTGCCAGCAGTTTGCCGGGACTAGAGGGGTACGAGCAGTACTTC. It is translated as CASSLPGLEGYEQYF. This sequence joins TRBV28 and TRBJ2-7; 8 positions match TRBD2. Germline CDR1 MDHEN, CDR2 SYDVKM. Trimming cost V 3 bases and J 4 bases; bases outside gene matches: 8. This CDR3 contains 15 residues.

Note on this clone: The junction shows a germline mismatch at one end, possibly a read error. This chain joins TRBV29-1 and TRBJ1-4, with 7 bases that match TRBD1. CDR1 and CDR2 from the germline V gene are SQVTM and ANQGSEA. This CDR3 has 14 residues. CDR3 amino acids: CSVEEPGQNEKLFF. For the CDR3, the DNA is TGCAGCGTCGAAGAACCGGGACAGAACGAAAAACTGTTTTTT.

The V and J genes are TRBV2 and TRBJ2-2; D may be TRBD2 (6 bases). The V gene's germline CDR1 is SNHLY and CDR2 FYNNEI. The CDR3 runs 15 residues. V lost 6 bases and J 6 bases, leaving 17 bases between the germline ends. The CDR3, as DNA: TGTGCCAGCAGCGGAGGGTGGGAGGAGGCCGGGGAGCTGTTTTTT. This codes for CASSGGWEEAGELFF.

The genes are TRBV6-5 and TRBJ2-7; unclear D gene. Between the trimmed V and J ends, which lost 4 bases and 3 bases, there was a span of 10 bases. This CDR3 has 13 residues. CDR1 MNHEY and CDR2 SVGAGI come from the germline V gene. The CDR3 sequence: CASSLVKNYEQYF. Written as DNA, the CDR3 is TGTGCCAGCAGTTTGGTGAAGAACTACGAGCAGTACTTC.

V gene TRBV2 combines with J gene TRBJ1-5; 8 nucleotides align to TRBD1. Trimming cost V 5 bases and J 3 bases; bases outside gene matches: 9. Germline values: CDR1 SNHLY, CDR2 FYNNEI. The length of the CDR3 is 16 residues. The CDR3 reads CASSTTGGMINQPQHF. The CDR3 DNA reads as TGTGCCAGCAGTACAACAGGGGGTATGATCAATCAGCCCCAGCATTTT.

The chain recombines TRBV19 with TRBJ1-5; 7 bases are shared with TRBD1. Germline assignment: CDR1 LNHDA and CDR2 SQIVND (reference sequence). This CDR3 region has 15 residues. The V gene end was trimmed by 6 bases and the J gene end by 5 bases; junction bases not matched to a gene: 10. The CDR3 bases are TGTGCCAGTAGCAGAGGGGGCAGTTACTATCAGCCCCAGCATTTT. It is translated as CASSRGGSYYQPQHF.

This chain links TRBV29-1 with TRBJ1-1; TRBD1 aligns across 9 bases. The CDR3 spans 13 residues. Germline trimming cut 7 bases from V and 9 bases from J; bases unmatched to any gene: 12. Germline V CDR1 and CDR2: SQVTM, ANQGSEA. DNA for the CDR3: TGCAGCGAAAACAGGGGGCCCCCCGAAAAAGCTTTCTTT. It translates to CSENRGPPEKAFF. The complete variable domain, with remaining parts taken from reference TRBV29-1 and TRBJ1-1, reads SAVISQKPSRDICQRGTSLTIQCQVDSQVTMMFWYRQQPGQSLTLIATANQGSEATYESGFVIDKFPISRPNLTFSTLTVSNMSPEDSSIYLCSENRGPPEKAFFGQGTRLTVV.

CDR3 amino acids: CAWSRDRVGSSNQPQHF. In DNA form, the CDR3 reads TGTGCCTGGAGCCGGGACAGGGTAGGTTCGAGCAATCAGCCCCAGCATTTT. The chain couples TRBV30 to TRBJ1-5; 9 nucleotides line up with TRBD1. V lost 3 bases, J lost 1 base, and 10 bases stayed unmatched. CDR3 size: 17 residues. In germline, CDR1 is GTSNPN, CDR2 SVGIG (reference sequence).

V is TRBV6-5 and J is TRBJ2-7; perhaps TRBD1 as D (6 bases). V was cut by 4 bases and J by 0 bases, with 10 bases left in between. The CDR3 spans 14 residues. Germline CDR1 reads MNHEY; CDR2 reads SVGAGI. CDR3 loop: CASSSGQSSYEQYF. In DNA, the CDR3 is TGTGCCAGCAGTTCAGGACAGAGCTCCTACGAGCAGTACTTC.